These 6 T cell receptor beta chains share one sample of origin, sequenced in a study of cytomegalovirus exposure and HLA in healthy donors. This PCR relied on a set of 60 Vbeta primers and 13 Jbeta primers. TCRdb's copy holds only in-frame clones and misses some; the assay was immunoSEQ multiplex PCR. The sample lists around 120,000 clones; 75% to 85% were seen once. Sequencing was done on a sample of PBMCs. The receptors stem from a girl between 2 and 10 years old in good health and CMV-seronegative.

The CDR3 bases are TGCAGCGTCGCGACCTTAGCAAATCAGCCCCAGCATTTT. Translated, it gives CSVATLANQPQHF. This chain connects TRBV29-1 to TRBJ1-5; D not resolved. The germline CDR1 and CDR2 sequences are SQVTM and ANQGSEA. Trimming pared 6 bases from V and 4 bases from J, leaving 13 bases between. The CDR3 loop spans 13 amino acids.

In nucleotides, the CDR3 is TGTGCTAGTGGTCACCCCCGGGACAGCTTTAGCAATCAGCCCCAGCATTTT. Protein product: CASGHPRDSFSNQPQHF. The rearrangement uses TRBV12-5 and TRBJ1-5; 7 nucleotides line up with TRBD1. The CDR3 totals 17 residues. CDR1 and CDR2 (germline): LGHNT, FRNRAP. Unmatched junction bases numbered 10, after V lost 5 bases and J lost 0 bases. Based on the CDR3 plus reference TRBV12-5 and TRBJ1-5, the full variable domain is DARVTQTPRHKVTEMGQEVTMRCQPILGHNTVFWYRQTMMQGLELLAYFRNRAPLDDSGMPKDRFSAEMPDATLATLKIQPSEPRDSAVYFCASGHPRDSFSNQPQHFGDGTRLSIL.

The V call is TRBV6-5, the J call TRBJ2-1, with 11 bases lining up with TRBD2. V lost 7 bases, J lost 8 bases, and 10 bases stayed unmatched. Germline CDR1 MNHEY, CDR2 SVGAGI. The CDR3 is 15 residues long. In DNA form, the CDR3 reads TGTGCCAGCACGAGGTCCCTAGCGGGGGGTTATGAGCAGTTCTTC. Amino acids: CASTRSLAGGYEQFF.

The gene calls are TRBV7-9 and TRBJ2-2, with D possibly being TRBD1 (6 bases). This CDR3 comprises 14 residues. V gave up 5 bases and J gave up 6 bases, with 13 bases separating them. Germline CDR1 SEHNR, CDR2 FQNEAQ (reference sequence). The CDR3 sequence is CASSAEQGPGELFF. The CDR3 DNA sequence: TGTGCCAGCAGCGCGGAACAGGGACCCGGGGAGCTGTTTTTT.

This rearrangement joins TRBV11-1 to TRBJ1-1; unclear D gene. The CDR3 is made up of 14 amino acids. Trimming stripped 1 base from V and 5 bases from J, with 11 bases between. Germline V CDR1 and CDR2: SGHAT, FQDESV (reference sequence). The DNA for the CDR3 is TGTGCCAGCAGCTTAGTGGAGGGAGGGACTGAAGCTTTCTTT. This translates into CASSLVEGGTEAFF.

The gene calls are TRBV19 and TRBJ1-1, with a possible D match to TRBD1 (5 bases). The germline CDR1 and CDR2 sequences are LNHDA and SQIVND (reference sequence). The CDR3 loop spans 17 amino acids. V dropped 7 bases and J dropped 1 base, with 22 bases sitting between them. CDR3 loop: CASTKSPAGWGNTEAFF. Here the CDR3 DNA reads TGTGCCAGTACTAAAAGCCCCGCAGGGTGGGGGAACACTGAAGCTTTCTTT.